This is a list of T cell receptor beta chains from one sample in a study of T cells after yellow fever vaccination. TCRdb reprocessed the 5' RACE reads via MiXCR and lists one record per CDR3 protein. Of 25,000 to 40,000 distinct CDR3 sequences listed, more than 6.5% were seen once; the top ten hold 22%. The sample was PBMCs, either bulk or a sorted T-cell subset (CD4+, CD8+, memory, or dextramer-sorted; not recorded which), taken on the day of the first yellow fever vaccination. The receptors come from a man aged 18 to 30 who received the YFV17D yellow fever vaccine. The CDR3 runs from the conserved cysteine through the conserved F or W. The order of the fields is V gene, D gene, J gene, clone size, CDR3 DNA, CDR3 protein. D genes are given only for firm matches. Clone size appears in some rows only: once, few, many, or a class for an expanded clone.

>TRBV12-3/TRBV12-4|-|TRBJ1-4|many
TGTGCCAGCAGCTGGCGGGACCCGGGGGGGGAAAAACTGTTTTTT
CASSWRDPGGEKLFF
>TRBV7-2|-|TRBJ2-1|medium-sized
TGTGCCAGCAGCTTAGATCTTAGTACCTACAATGAGCAGTTCTTC
CASSLDLSTYNEQFF
>TRBV19|-|TRBJ1-1|-
TGTGCCAGTAACAACAGGCCGGAGAAGACTGAAGCTTTCTTT
CASNNRPEKTEAFF
>TRBV20-1|-|TRBJ1-1|-
TGCAGTGCTAGAGTTGCAGGGTACACTGAAGCTTTCTTT
CSARVAGYTEAFF
>TRBV29-1|-|TRBJ1-2|-
TGCAGCGCCGGGGGGGGTGGCTATGGCTACACCTTC
CSAGGGGYGYTF
>TRBV6-5|-|TRBJ2-3|many
TGTGCCAGCAGTCTAAACAGGGAATGGGGCACAGATACGCAGTATTTT
CASSLNREWGTDTQYF
>TRBV15|TRBD1|TRBJ1-4|-
TGTGCCACCAGCAGAGCCCAGGGGGGGGGGAAACTGTTTTTT
CATSRAQGGGKLFF
>TRBV3-1|TRBD1|TRBJ2-5|-
TGTGCCACCAGCCAAGTTTCCGGGACAGGGTCACTTCAAGAGACCCAGTACTTC
CATSQVSGTGSLQETQYF
>TRBV9|-|TRBJ2-7|many
TGTGCCAGCAGCGTAGCTGGGCGGCCTTCGAACCCGGGGGAGCAGTACTTC
CASSVAGRPSNPGEQYF
>TRBV7-9|-|TRBJ1-5|few
TGTGCCAGCAGCTTAGCGGTGGAGAGCAATCAGCCCCAGCATTTT
CASSLAVESNQPQHF
>TRBV20-1|-|TRBJ1-1|many
TGCAGTGCTAGCCAGGGGAACACTGAAGCTTTCTTT
CSASQGNTEAFF
>TRBV9|-|TRBJ1-1|many
TGTGCCAGCAGCGTAGACATCATGAACACTGAAGCTTTCTTT
CASSVDIMNTEAFF
>TRBV29-1|-|TRBJ2-7|many
TGCAGCGTTGAAACGGGGACGGATCCTAGGAGCTCCTACGAGCAGTACTTC
CSVETGTDPRSSYEQYF